Listed here is a single TCR beta chain. Source study methods: Amplification from reference gene primers served as the basis for estimated nucleated cell counts. Profiled with immunoSEQ multiplex PCR; TCRdb holds only in-frame clones, not every one. V and J calls and clone size are as listed in that table; D and trimming were resolved from the DNA. Of fewer than 450,000 clones listed, 88% were seen once; the top ten hold approximately 12%. This sample was taken from a study of blood T cell repertoires in COVID-19. Study summary: Acute and convalescent COVID-19 specimens originated in the United States, Italy and Spain. T cells, B-cell-depleted T cells, or PBMCs provided the cDNA or gDNA that served as material.

The CDR3 totals 14 residues. Germline loops: CDR1 SGDLS, CDR2 YYNGEE. V lost 3 bases to trimming and J lost 2 bases, with 6 bases between them. Seattle researchers signed up patients amid active infection and tracked them longitudinally. Sequenced sample: peripheral blood. This sequence joins TRBV9 and TRBJ2-6; D call uncertain. The sequence came from a woman aged 45-65 years with COVID-19, enrolled during active disease. CDR3 nucleotides: TGTGCCAGCAGCGCCCTAACTGGGGCCAACGTCCTGACTTTC. Protein sequence: CASSALTGANVLTF.